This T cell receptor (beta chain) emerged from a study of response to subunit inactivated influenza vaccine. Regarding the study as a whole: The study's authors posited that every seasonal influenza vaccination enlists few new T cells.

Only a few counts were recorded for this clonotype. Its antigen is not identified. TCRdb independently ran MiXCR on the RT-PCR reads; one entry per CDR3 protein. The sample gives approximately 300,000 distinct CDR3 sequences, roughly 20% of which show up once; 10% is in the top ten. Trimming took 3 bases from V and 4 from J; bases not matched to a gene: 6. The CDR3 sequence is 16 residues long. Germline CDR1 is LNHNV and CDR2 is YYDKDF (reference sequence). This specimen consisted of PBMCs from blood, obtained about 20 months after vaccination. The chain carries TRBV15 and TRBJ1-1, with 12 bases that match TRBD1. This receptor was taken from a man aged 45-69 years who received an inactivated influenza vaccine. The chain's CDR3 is CATSSGDRGLGTEAFF. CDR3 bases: TGTGCCACCAGCAGTGGGGACAGGGGGCTAGGCACTGAAGCTTTCTTT.